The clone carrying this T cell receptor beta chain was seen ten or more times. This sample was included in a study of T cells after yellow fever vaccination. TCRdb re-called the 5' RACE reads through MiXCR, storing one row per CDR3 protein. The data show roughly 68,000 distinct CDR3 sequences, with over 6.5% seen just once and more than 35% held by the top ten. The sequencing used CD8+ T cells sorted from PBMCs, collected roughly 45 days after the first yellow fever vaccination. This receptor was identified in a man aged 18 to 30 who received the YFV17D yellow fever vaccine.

The CDR3 spells CASSLAGTVYEQYF. DNA for the CDR3: TGTGCCAGCAGCTTAGCCGGGACAGTCTACGAGCAGTACTTC. V usage is TRBV7-6 and J usage is TRBJ2-7, with 7 bases fitting TRBD1. J was trimmed by 3 bases and V by 0 bases; bases with no gene match: 2. The CDR3 is 14 amino acids. The germline gives CDR1 SGHVS, CDR2 FNYEAQ.